These T cell receptor beta chains were read from a single sample in a study of metastatic and nonmetastatic thyroid tumors. TCRdb re-processed the PCR reads through MiXCR. Of about 90,000 clones listed, roughly 8.6% were seen once; the top ten hold 8.8%. The source material was blood. These receptors all stem from a female donor with papillary thyroid cancer or a benign thyroid nodule (not recorded which). Some clones in this sample may be carry-over from other donors' samples. Each CDR3 is given with its conserved first and last residue. D genes are given only for firm matches. A row's size may be missing; if present it is once, few, many or a size class.

CDR3aa: CASTFSLNTEAFF; CDR3nt: TGTGCCAGTACCTTCTCATTGAACACTGAAGCTTTCTTT; d_gene: -; j_gene: TRBJ1-1; abundance: many; v_gene: TRBV19
CDR3aa: CSARENGGTDTQYF; CDR3nt: TGCAGTGCTAGAGAGAACGGGGGCACAGATACGCAGTATTTT; d_gene: -; j_gene: TRBJ2-3; abundance: many; v_gene: TRBV20-1
CDR3aa: CASNLGQGGHTQYF; CDR3nt: TGTGCCAGCAATCTGGGACAGGGGGGACATACGCAGTATTTT; d_gene: TRBD1; j_gene: TRBJ2-3; abundance: many; v_gene: TRBV11-2
CDR3aa: CAWTPAGRDNEQFF; CDR3nt: TGTGCCTGGACCCCAGCAGGGCGGGACAATGAGCAGTTCTTC; d_gene: -; j_gene: TRBJ2-1; abundance: many; v_gene: TRBV30
CDR3aa: CASSFKGDRETQYF; CDR3nt: TGTGCCAGCAGCTTTAAGGGGGACCGGGAGACCCAGTACTTC; d_gene: -; j_gene: TRBJ2-5; abundance: many; v_gene: TRBV7-3
CDR3aa: CASSPPTGTSTGELFF; CDR3nt: TGTGCCAGCTCACCGCCGACAGGGACTAGCACCGGGGAGCTGTTTTTT; d_gene: -; j_gene: TRBJ2-2; abundance: many; v_gene: TRBV18
CDR3aa: CASSERESHQPQHF; CDR3nt: TGTGCCAGCAGTGAAAGGGAGTCGCATCAGCCCCAGCATTTT; d_gene: -; j_gene: TRBJ1-5; abundance: many; v_gene: TRBV6-1
CDR3aa: CASSLQGGDYGYTF; CDR3nt: TGCGCCAGCAGCCTCCAGGGGGGAGACTATGGCTACACCTTC; d_gene: TRBD1; j_gene: TRBJ1-2; abundance: few; v_gene: TRBV7-2
CDR3aa: CASSPTGPGEQYF; CDR3nt: TGTGCCAGCAGTCCGACCGGGCCGGGAGAGCAGTACTTC; d_gene: -; j_gene: TRBJ2-7; abundance: -; v_gene: TRBV6-1
CDR3aa: CASSPRPGAGNTIYF; CDR3nt: TGTGCCAGCAGCCCCCGTCCCGGGGCTGGAAACACCATATATTTT; d_gene: -; j_gene: TRBJ1-3; abundance: many; v_gene: TRBV3-1
CDR3aa: CATSDLTEGSTDTQYF; CDR3nt: TGTGCCACCAGTGACCTTACTGAGGGAAGCACAGATACGCAGTATTTT; d_gene: -; j_gene: TRBJ2-3; abundance: -; v_gene: TRBV24-1
CDR3aa: CAWSRDFEQYF; CDR3nt: TGTGCCTGGAGTCGGGACTTCGAGCAGTACTTC; d_gene: -; j_gene: TRBJ2-7; abundance: many; v_gene: TRBV30
CDR3aa: CATRDSYAHEQYF; CDR3nt: TGTGCCACCCGGGACAGTTATGCCCACGAGCAGTACTTC; d_gene: TRBD1; j_gene: TRBJ2-7; abundance: many; v_gene: TRBV6-1
CDR3aa: CSANPSGTATEAFF; CDR3nt: TGCAGTGCTAACCCTTCCGGGACAGCGACTGAAGCTTTCTTT; d_gene: TRBD1; j_gene: TRBJ1-1; abundance: many; v_gene: TRBV20-1
CDR3aa: CASSEPAGSRTGELFF; CDR3nt: TGTGCCAGCAGTGAACCGGCGGGGAGCCGCACCGGGGAGCTGTTTTTT; d_gene: -; j_gene: TRBJ2-2; abundance: many; v_gene: TRBV6-1
CDR3aa: CASSGPRGKLFF; CDR3nt: TGTGCCAGCAGTGGCCCCAGGGGAAAACTGTTTTTT; d_gene: -; j_gene: TRBJ1-4; abundance: many; v_gene: TRBV2
CDR3aa: CASSAQGWRLKGTQYF; CDR3nt: TGCGCCAGCAGCGCCCAGGGGTGGCGGCTTAAGGGGACGCAGTATTTT; d_gene: -; j_gene: TRBJ2-3; abundance: many; v_gene: TRBV5-1
CDR3aa: CSVPRQGLETQYF; CDR3nt: TGCAGTGTCCCTCGACAGGGTCTGGAGACCCAGTACTTC; d_gene: TRBD1; j_gene: TRBJ2-5; abundance: many; v_gene: TRBV20-1
CDR3aa: CASSLYRGYNEQFF; CDR3nt: TGCGCCAGCAGCTTGTACCGGGGCTACAATGAGCAGTTCTTC; d_gene: -; j_gene: TRBJ2-1; abundance: many; v_gene: TRBV5-1
CDR3aa: CAWTDSGSYGYTF; CDR3nt: TGTGCCTGGACGGACAGTGGAAGCTATGGCTACACCTTC; d_gene: -; j_gene: TRBJ1-2; abundance: many; v_gene: TRBV30
CDR3aa: CASSYNRDGPTNEKLFF; CDR3nt: TGTGCCAGCAGCTATAATCGGGACGGACCAACTAATGAAAAACTGTTTTTT; d_gene: -; j_gene: TRBJ1-4; abundance: many; v_gene: TRBV11-3
CDR3aa: CASSPSLGNEQFF; CDR3nt: TGTGCCAGCAGCCCCTCACTTGGGAATGAGCAGTTCTTC; d_gene: -; j_gene: TRBJ2-1; abundance: many; v_gene: TRBV7-9
CDR3aa: CASSPTPSHQPQHF; CDR3nt: TGTGCCAGCAGTCCCACTCCCTCCCATCAGCCCCAGCATTTT; d_gene: -; j_gene: TRBJ1-5; abundance: many; v_gene: TRBV27
CDR3aa: CASSLTGGTYNEQFF; CDR3nt: TGTGCCAGCAGCCTTACAGGGGGCACCTACAATGAGCAGTTCTTC; d_gene: TRBD1; j_gene: TRBJ2-1; abundance: many; v_gene: TRBV7-6
CDR3aa: CARARTGFGNEQFF; CDR3nt: TGTGCCCGCGCGCGGACAGGGTTCGGTAATGAGCAGTTCTTC; d_gene: TRBD1; j_gene: TRBJ2-1; abundance: -; v_gene: TRBV6-2/TRBV6-3
CDR3aa: CASSLNSQGDTQYF; CDR3nt: TGCGCCAGCAGCCTGAACTCACAGGGTGATACGCAGTATTTT; d_gene: -; j_gene: TRBJ2-3; abundance: many; v_gene: TRBV5-1
CDR3aa: CSASKGKQETQYF; CDR3nt: TGCAGTGCTTCGAAGGGGAAACAAGAGACCCAGTACTTC; d_gene: -; j_gene: TRBJ2-5; abundance: many; v_gene: TRBV20-1
CDR3aa: CASSQEVQGYNSPLHF; CDR3nt: TGCGCCAGCAGCCAGGAGGTACAGGGTTATAATTCACCCCTCCACTTT; d_gene: -; j_gene: TRBJ1-6; abundance: many; v_gene: TRBV4-1
CDR3aa: CSVGTDRLSGNTIYF; CDR3nt: TGCAGCGTGGGGACCGACAGACTCTCTGGAAACACCATATATTTT; d_gene: -; j_gene: TRBJ1-3; abundance: many; v_gene: TRBV29-1
CDR3aa: CASGPTGGIQNEQFF; CDR3nt: TGTGCTAGTGGTCCAACAGGGGGCATTCAGAATGAGCAGTTCTTC; d_gene: TRBD1; j_gene: TRBJ2-1; abundance: -; v_gene: TRBV12-5
CDR3aa: CASSLEPQWANEQFF; CDR3nt: TGTGCCAGCAGCTTGGAGCCGCAGTGGGCGAATGAGCAGTTCTTC; d_gene: -; j_gene: TRBJ2-1; abundance: many; v_gene: TRBV11-2
CDR3aa: CASSQEPAAYNEQFF; CDR3nt: TGTGCCAGCAGCCAAGAGCCGGCAGCCTACAATGAGCAGTTCTTC; d_gene: -; j_gene: TRBJ2-1; abundance: few; v_gene: TRBV3-1
CDR3aa: CSGRGPSTDTQYF; CDR3nt: TGCAGTGGGCGGGGGCCCAGCACAGATACGCAGTATTTT; d_gene: -; j_gene: TRBJ2-3; abundance: many; v_gene: TRBV29-1
CDR3aa: CASMGRGGHDGELFF; CDR3nt: TGCGCCAGCATGGGGCGGGGGGGCCATGACGGGGAGCTGTTTTTT; d_gene: TRBD2; j_gene: TRBJ2-2; abundance: many; v_gene: TRBV10-1
CDR3aa: CASRGETQYF; CDR3nt: TGTGCCAGCAGGGGAGAGACCCAGTACTTC; d_gene: -; j_gene: TRBJ2-5; abundance: many; v_gene: TRBV2
CDR3aa: CASSHTGPSYNSPLHF; CDR3nt: TGTGCCAGCAGTCATACAGGTCCGTCCTATAATTCACCCCTCCACTTT; d_gene: -; j_gene: TRBJ1-6; abundance: many; v_gene: TRBV7-6
CDR3aa: CASSPGRTDIAKNIQYF; CDR3nt: TGTGCCAGCTCGCCGGGCCGGACAGACATAGCCAAAAACATTCAGTACTTC; d_gene: -; j_gene: TRBJ2-4; abundance: many; v_gene: TRBV18
CDR3aa: CAISRETGINYGYTF; CDR3nt: TGTGCCATCAGCCGAGAGACAGGGATTAACTATGGCTACACCTTC; d_gene: TRBD1; j_gene: TRBJ1-2; abundance: many; v_gene: TRBV10-3
CDR3aa: CASSLSGNPTGEQYF; CDR3nt: TGTGCCAGCAGCTTATCAGGAAACCCTACGGGGGAGCAGTACTTC; d_gene: -; j_gene: TRBJ2-7; abundance: few; v_gene: TRBV11-2
CDR3aa: CASSLPGTGAYEQYF; CDR3nt: TGTGCCAGCAGCTTACCTGGGACCGGAGCCTACGAGCAGTACTTC; d_gene: -; j_gene: TRBJ2-7; abundance: many; v_gene: TRBV7-9
CDR3aa: CASSEQGLYEQYF; CDR3nt: TGTGCCAGTAGTGAACAGGGGCTGTACGAGCAGTACTTC; d_gene: TRBD1; j_gene: TRBJ2-7; abundance: many; v_gene: TRBV19
CDR3aa: CASSLWQRLNDEQFF; CDR3nt: TGTGCCAGCAGTTTATGGCAGAGACTTAACGATGAGCAGTTCTTC; d_gene: -; j_gene: TRBJ2-1; abundance: many; v_gene: TRBV12-3/TRBV12-4
CDR3aa: CASSRGQGAQPQHF; CDR3nt: TGTGCCAGCAGCAGGGGACAGGGAGCTCAGCCCCAGCATTTT; d_gene: TRBD1; j_gene: TRBJ1-5; abundance: many; v_gene: TRBV11-2
CDR3aa: CASSRQGRTEAFF; CDR3nt: TGTGCCAGTAGCAGACAGGGTCGCACTGAAGCTTTCTTT; d_gene: TRBD1; j_gene: TRBJ1-1; abundance: few; v_gene: TRBV19
CDR3aa: CASKAGADTGELFF; CDR3nt: TGTGCCAGTAAGGCGGGGGCGGACACCGGGGAGCTGTTTTTT; d_gene: -; j_gene: TRBJ2-2; abundance: many; v_gene: TRBV19